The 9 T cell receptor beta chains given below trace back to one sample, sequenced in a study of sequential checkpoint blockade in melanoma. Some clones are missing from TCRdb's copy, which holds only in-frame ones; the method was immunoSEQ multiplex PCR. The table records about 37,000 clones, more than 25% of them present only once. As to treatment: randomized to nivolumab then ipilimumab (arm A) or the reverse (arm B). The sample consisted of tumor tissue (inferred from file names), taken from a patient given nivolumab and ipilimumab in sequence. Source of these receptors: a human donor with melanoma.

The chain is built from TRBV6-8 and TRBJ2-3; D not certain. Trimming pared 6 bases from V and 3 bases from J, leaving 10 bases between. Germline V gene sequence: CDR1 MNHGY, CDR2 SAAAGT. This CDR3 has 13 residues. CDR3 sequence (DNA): TGTGCCAGCAGGGCAACTATTACAGATACGCAGTATTTT. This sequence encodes CASRATITDTQYF.

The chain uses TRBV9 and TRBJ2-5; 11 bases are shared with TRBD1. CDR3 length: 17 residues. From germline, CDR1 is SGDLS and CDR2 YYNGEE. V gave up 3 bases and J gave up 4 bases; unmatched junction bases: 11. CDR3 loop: CASSERGTGGVGETQYF. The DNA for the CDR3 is TGTGCCAGCAGCGAGAGAGGGACAGGGGGAGTAGGAGAGACCCAGTACTTC. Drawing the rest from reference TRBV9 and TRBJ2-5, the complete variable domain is DSGVTQTPKHLITATGQRVTLRCSPRSGDLSVYWYQQSLDQGLQFLIQYYNGEERAKGNILERFSAQQFPDLHSELNLSSLELGDSALYFCASSERGTGGVGETQYFGPGTRLLVL.

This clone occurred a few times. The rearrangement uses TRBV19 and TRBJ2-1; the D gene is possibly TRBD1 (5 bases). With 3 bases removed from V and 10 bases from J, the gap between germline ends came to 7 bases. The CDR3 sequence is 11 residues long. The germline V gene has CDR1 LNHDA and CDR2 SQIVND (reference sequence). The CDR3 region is CASSMGPEQFF. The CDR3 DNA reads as TGTGCCAGTAGTATGGGGCCCGAGCAGTTCTTC.

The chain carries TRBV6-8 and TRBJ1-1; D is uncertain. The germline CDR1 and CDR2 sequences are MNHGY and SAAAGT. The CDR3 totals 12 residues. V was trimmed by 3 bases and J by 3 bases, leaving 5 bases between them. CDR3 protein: CASSYADTEAFF. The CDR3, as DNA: TGTGCCAGCAGTTATGCCGACACTGAAGCTTTCTTT.

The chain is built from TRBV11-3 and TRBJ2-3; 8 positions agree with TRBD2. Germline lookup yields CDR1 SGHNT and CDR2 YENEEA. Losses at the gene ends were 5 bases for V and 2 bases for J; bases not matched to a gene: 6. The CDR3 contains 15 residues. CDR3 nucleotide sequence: TGTGCCAGCAGCCGCGGGGGGATTTACACAGATACGCAGTATTTT. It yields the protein CASSRGGIYTDTQYF.

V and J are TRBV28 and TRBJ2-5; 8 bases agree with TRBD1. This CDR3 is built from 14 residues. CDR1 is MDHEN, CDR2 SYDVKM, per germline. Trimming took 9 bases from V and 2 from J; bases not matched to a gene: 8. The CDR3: CASSLTGVQETQYF. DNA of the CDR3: TGTGCCAGTTCACTGACAGGGGTTCAAGAGACCCAGTACTTC.

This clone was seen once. The CDR3 DNA follows: TGTGCCAGCTCACGGACTAGACAAGAGACCCAGTACTTC. Protein: CASSRTRQETQYF. This chain joins TRBV18 and TRBJ2-5; 7 bases are shared with TRBD2. The CDR3 contains 13 residues. Trimming cost V 4 bases and J 2 bases; bases outside gene matches: 1. Germline CDR1 is KGHSH and CDR2 is LQKENI.

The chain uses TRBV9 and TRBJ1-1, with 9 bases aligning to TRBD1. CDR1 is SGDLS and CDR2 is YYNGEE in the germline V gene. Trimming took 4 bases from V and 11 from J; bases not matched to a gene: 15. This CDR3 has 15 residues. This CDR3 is CASSPPWTGEPRAFF. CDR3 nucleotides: TGTGCCAGCAGCCCGCCTTGGACAGGGGAGCCTCGGGCTTTCTTT.

The CDR3 loop is CASSFNSNSNQPQHF. CDR3 in DNA: TGCGCCAGCAGCTTTAACTCTAACAGCAATCAGCCCCAGCATTTT. This chain links TRBV5-1 with TRBJ1-5; unclear D gene. From germline, CDR1 is SGHRS and CDR2 YFSETQ. The V end lost 2 bases, the J end lost 1 base, and 10 bases lay between the germline ends. This CDR3 spans 15 amino acids.